Sequencing of this TCR beta chain was carried out in a study of response to subunit inactivated influenza vaccine. TCRdb ran MiXCR on the RT-PCR reads and lists one entry per CDR3 protein. The table shows roughly 500,000 distinct CDR3 sequences, with approximately 24% occurring only once. In this sample, this clonotype turned up once. These data were also filed under a second study, of T cells expressing NK-cell markers. According to that study: 5'RACE template switching with UMIs produced the TCR beta cDNA. Among the experiments, several used an anti-gamma-delta TCR antibody to restrict sorting to alpha-beta TCR T cells. In more than 5 donors, dominant CD3+CD56+NKG2C+ clonotypes ranked among the top 10 CD8+ clonotypes.

This specimen consisted of CD4+ T cells sorted from PBMCs, obtained about 11 days after vaccination. This receptor was obtained from a man aged 50-60 years who received an inactivated influenza vaccine.

DNA for the CDR3: TGTGCCAGCAGTGAAGGGAGGCTCGAGGGGGGGGTCCGCCAGTATTTT. This translates into CASSEGRLEGGVRQYF. The rearrangement joins TRBV2 to TRBJ2-3; tentatively, D is TRBD2 (7 bases). V lost 1 base to trimming and J lost 12 bases, with 23 bases between them. The CDR3 is 16 residues long. Germline CDR1 and CDR2: SNHLY and FYNNEI.